The 24 T cell receptor beta chains below were found in one sample sequenced in a study of identical twins. One entry per CDR3 protein results from TCRdb running MiXCR on the 5' RACE reads. The sample has around 250,000 distinct CDR3 sequences; more than 9.5% are singletons. The data also belong to a second study, concerning yellow fever vaccine responses in identical twins.

Sequences were obtained from memory (CD45RO+) T cells sorted from blood. The source is a woman aged 18-29 years in good health.

This clonotype appeared many times. This chain joins TRBV24-1 and TRBJ2-5; perhaps D is TRBD1 or TRBD2 (5 bases each). This CDR3 is built from 13 residues. Trimming shortened V by 5 bases and J by 1 base, and 7 bases separated the two germline ends. Germline assignment: CDR1 KGHDR and CDR2 SFDVKD. CDR3 in DNA: TGTGCCACCAGTGGAGGGGCCCAAGAGACCCAGTACTTC. This encodes CATSGGAQETQYF.

This clonotype has a count of ten or more. CDR3 amino acids: CSASPTVMNTEAFF. CDR3 DNA sequence: TGCAGTGCTTCCCCGACAGTCATGAACACTGAAGCTTTCTTT. The chain uses TRBV20-1 and TRBJ1-1; perhaps TRBD1 as D (5 bases). Looked up from germline, CDR1 is DFQATT and CDR2 is SNEGSKA (reference sequence). The germline V and J ends were trimmed by 5 bases and 0 bases, with 13 bases remaining between them. The CDR3 consists of 14 residues.

This clonotype was seen only once. The chain is built from TRBV7-9 and TRBJ2-3, with 7 nucleotides matching TRBD2. This CDR3 region has 17 residues. With V trimmed by 5 bases and J by 0 bases, 11 bases remained unmatched. Germline loops: CDR1 SEHNR, CDR2 FQNEAQ (reference sequence). The CDR3 loop reads CASSHLLRGGSTDTQYF. In DNA, the CDR3 is TGTGCCAGCAGCCACTTATTGCGCGGGGGAAGCACAGATACGCAGTATTTT.

The sample holds a few counts of this clonotype. The gene calls are TRBV15 and TRBJ1-5; D remains ambiguous. Germline CDR1 reads LNHNV; CDR2 reads YYDKDF (reference sequence). The CDR3 has 14 amino acids. The ends were cut back, 0 bases at V and 4 bases at J, with 7 bases in the middle. This CDR3 reads CATSRDRGNQPQHF. Here the CDR3 DNA reads TGTGCCACCAGCAGAGATCGAGGGAATCAGCCCCAGCATTTT.

The V gene is TRBV5-8, the J gene TRBJ2-1, with D unclear. Trimming left V 4 bases short and J 6 bases short, with 5 bases between. The CDR3 spans 11 residues. Germline CDR1 and CDR2: SGHTS and YDEGEE. CDR3: CASSVFNEQFF. The CDR3 DNA is TGTGCCAGCAGCGTATTCAATGAGCAGTTCTTC.

The chain recombines TRBV6-1 with TRBJ1-2; D not resolved. Germline V gene data show CDR1 as MNHNS and CDR2 as SASEGT. The CDR3 totals 14 residues. V was clipped by 7 bases and J by 0 bases, with 12 bases between them. DNA for the CDR3: TGTGCCAGCACCATTGGGGTTTCTAACTATGGCTACACCTTC. This gives the protein CASTIGVSNYGYTF.

This clonotype was seen many times. The V and J genes are TRBV7-8 and TRBJ2-7; TRBD1 agrees at 9 bases. The CDR3 covers 15 residues. Unmatched junction bases numbered 7, after V lost 5 bases and J lost 2 bases. Germline CDR1 is SGHVS and CDR2 is FQNEAQ. CDR3 loop: CASSPRTGDTYEQYF. In nucleotides, the CDR3 is TGTGCCAGCAGCCCTCGGACAGGGGATACCTACGAGCAGTACTTC. Supplemented by reference TRBV7-8 and TRBJ2-7, the full variable domain reads GAGVSQSPRYKVAKRGQDVALRCDPISGHVSLFWYQQALGQGPEFLTYFQNEAQLDKSGLPSDRFFAERPEGSVSTLKIQRTQQEDSAVYLCASSPRTGDTYEQYFGPGTRLTVT.

Only a few counts were recorded for this clonotype. The rearrangement joins TRBV6-1 to TRBJ1-1; a possible D gene is TRBD1 (5 bases). The ends were cut back, 5 bases at V and 0 bases at J, with 13 bases in the middle. The CDR3 covers 15 residues. Germline loops: CDR1 MNHNS, CDR2 SASEGT. The CDR3 DNA sequence: TGTGCCAGCAGTCAAACGAGGGGCATGAACACTGAAGCTTTCTTT. Protein sequence: CASSQTRGMNTEAFF.

This clonotype was detected a few times. V gene TRBV6-4 combines with J gene TRBJ2-2; a possible D gene is TRBD2 (6 bases). The CDR3 covers 13 residues. Deletions cut 6 bases from V and 5 bases from J, with 10 bases between. The germline CDR1 and CDR2 sequences are MRHNA and SNTAGT. CDR3 sequence reads: CASSGTWTGELFF. Here the CDR3 DNA reads TGTGCCAGCAGCGGGACTTGGACCGGGGAGCTGTTTTTT.

At least ten counts were recorded for this clonotype. This rearrangement joins TRBV6-5 to TRBJ2-1; D not certain. Germline CDR1 is MNHEY and CDR2 is SVGAGI. The CDR3 has 12 residues. Trimming left V 6 bases short and J 7 bases short, with 10 bases between. The CDR3 coding sequence is TGTGCCAGCAGCCGACCAACGAATGAGCAGTTCTTC. This codes for CASSRPTNEQFF.

This clonotype was observed many times. The gene calls are TRBV7-9 and TRBJ2-6; D remains unclear. Germline CDR1 SEHNR, CDR2 FQNEAQ (reference sequence). The CDR3 runs to 15 residues. V lost 1 base, J lost 1 base, and 5 bases lay in between. The DNA for the CDR3 is TGTGCCAGCAGCTTAGGGGTGTCTGGGGCCAACGTCCTGACTTTC. It codes for CASSLGVSGANVLTF.

In this sample, this clonotype turned up a few times. The CDR3 DNA reads TGTGCCAGCAGCCCTCGGGACAGGGTGAAAAACATTCAGTACTTC. Translated: CASSPRDRVKNIQYF. V and J are TRBV6-1 and TRBJ2-4; TRBD1 aligns across 9 bases. The V gene end was trimmed by 6 bases and the J gene end by 4 bases; junction bases not matched to a gene: 7. The germline V gene has CDR1 MNHNS and CDR2 SASEGT. The CDR3 extends over 15 amino acids.

The CDR3 spells CASSQAGGQLNEQFF. CDR3 bases: TGTGCCAGCAGCCAAGCGGGGGGCCAGTTGAATGAGCAGTTCTTC. The chain links TRBV4-2 to TRBJ2-1; a weak D match, TRBD2 (7 bases). The CDR3 has 15 residues. V lost 1 base and J lost 7, with 14 bases in between. Germline V gives CDR1 LGHNA, CDR2 YNFKEQ.

This clonotype was recorded many times. The chain links TRBV5-6 to TRBJ2-1; 7 nucleotides line up with TRBD2. Unmatched junction bases numbered 0, after V lost 0 bases and J lost 0 bases. There are 15 residues in the CDR3. Per germline, CDR1 SGHDT and CDR2 YYEEEE. CDR3 nucleotide sequence: TGTGCCAGCAGCTTGGAGCGGGGCTCCTACAATGAGCAGTTCTTC. Encoded protein: CASSLERGSYNEQFF.

The chain has TRBV5-1 and TRBJ2-3; the match to TRBD1 covers 10 bases. The V gene end was trimmed by 4 bases and the J gene end by 5 bases; junction bases not matched to a gene: 10. CDR3 length equals 16 residues. Looked up from germline, CDR1 is SGHRS and CDR2 is YFSETQ. CDR3 sequence: CASSLGDRGPEDTQYF. CDR3 nucleotides: TGCGCCAGCAGCCTGGGGGACAGGGGACCGGAAGATACGCAGTATTTT.

This clonotype was observed at least ten times. This chain connects TRBV6-2 or TRBV6-3 to TRBJ2-7; 10 nucleotides agree with TRBD2. This CDR3 is 15 amino acids long. Germline V gene lookup returns CDR1 MNHEY and CDR2 SVGEGT. The junction had 7 bases not matched to a gene; V was cut back by 6 bases and J by 2 bases. The CDR3 sequence is CASSPEGTSAYEQYF. CDR3 DNA: TGTGCCAGCAGCCCAGAAGGGACTAGCGCCTACGAGCAGTACTTC.

This clonotype was detected only a few times. The chain couples TRBV12-3 or TRBV12-4 to TRBJ2-1; the match to TRBD2 covers 7 bases. Trimming at V came to 1 base and at J to 4 bases, leaving 4 bases not matched to a gene. This CDR3 spans 15 amino acids. CDR3 in DNA: TGTGCCAGCAGTTTAGTCCCAGCGGGGTACAATGAGCAGTTCTTC. It specifies CASSLVPAGYNEQFF.

This clonotype was seen a handful of times. This rearrangement joins TRBV2 to TRBJ2-7; D gene ambiguous. In germline, CDR1 is SNHLY, CDR2 FYNNEI. This CDR3 is 11 amino acids long. Trimming stripped 11 bases from V and 6 bases from J, with 14 bases between. This CDR3 is CACRIRSEQYF. Here the CDR3 DNA reads TGTGCCTGCCGTATCCGGAGCGAGCAGTACTTC.

This clonotype was detected only a few times. The chain recombines TRBV4-2 with TRBJ2-1; 9 bases fit TRBD1. The CDR3 has 16 residues. Trimming cost V 0 bases and J 12 bases; bases outside gene matches: 12. The germline V gene has CDR1 LGHNA and CDR2 YNFKEQ. CDR3 in DNA: TGTGCCAGCAGCCAAGAGGGGACAGGGTTCCGGTTGGGGCAGTTCTTC. It yields the protein CASSQEGTGFRLGQFF.

The chain recombines TRBV18 with TRBJ2-5; D is unclear. CDR1 is KGHSH and CDR2 is LQKENI in the germline V gene. The V gene lost 6 bases and the J gene lost 5 bases, with 10 bases spanning the gap. The CDR3 runs to 12 residues. DNA of the CDR3: TGTGCCAGCTCCCAGAGTCTCGAGACCCAGTACTTC. This sequence encodes CASSQSLETQYF.

The rearrangement joins TRBV11-2 to TRBJ2-1, with TRBD1 as a possible D gene (6 bases). Deletions cut 5 bases from V and 9 bases from J, with 11 bases between. Per germline, CDR1 SGHAT and CDR2 FQNNGV. This CDR3 has 12 amino acids. The DNA for the CDR3 is TGTGCCAGCAGCAACACAGGGTTTGAGCAGTTCTTC. Protein: CASSNTGFEQFF.

This clonotype was detected a few times. The rearrangement links TRBV12-3 or TRBV12-4 to TRBJ2-3; the D is unclear. V lost 6 bases and J lost 2, with 15 bases in between. The CDR3 is 15 residues long. The CDR3 spells CASRLGPTPTDTQYF. The CDR3 region has the DNA TGTGCCAGCAGACTGGGCCCGACCCCCACAGATACGCAGTATTTT.

The V gene is TRBV5-1, the J gene TRBJ2-2; no reliable D call. The CDR3 has 14 amino acids. V lost 4 bases and J lost 2, with 9 bases in between. Germline lookup yields CDR1 SGHRS and CDR2 YFSETQ. The CDR3 DNA is TGCGCCAGCAGCACGGACGGAAACACCGGGGAGCTGTTTTTT. It translates to CASSTDGNTGELFF.

This clonotype has at least ten counts. The genes are TRBV12-3 or TRBV12-4 and TRBJ2-1; D is ambiguous. Trimming stripped 7 bases from V and 2 bases from J, with 15 bases between. CDR3 length: 15 amino acids. CDR3 sequence: CASTLSVKTYNEQFF. The DNA of the CDR3 is TGTGCCAGCACCTTAAGTGTCAAGACCTACAATGAGCAGTTCTTC.